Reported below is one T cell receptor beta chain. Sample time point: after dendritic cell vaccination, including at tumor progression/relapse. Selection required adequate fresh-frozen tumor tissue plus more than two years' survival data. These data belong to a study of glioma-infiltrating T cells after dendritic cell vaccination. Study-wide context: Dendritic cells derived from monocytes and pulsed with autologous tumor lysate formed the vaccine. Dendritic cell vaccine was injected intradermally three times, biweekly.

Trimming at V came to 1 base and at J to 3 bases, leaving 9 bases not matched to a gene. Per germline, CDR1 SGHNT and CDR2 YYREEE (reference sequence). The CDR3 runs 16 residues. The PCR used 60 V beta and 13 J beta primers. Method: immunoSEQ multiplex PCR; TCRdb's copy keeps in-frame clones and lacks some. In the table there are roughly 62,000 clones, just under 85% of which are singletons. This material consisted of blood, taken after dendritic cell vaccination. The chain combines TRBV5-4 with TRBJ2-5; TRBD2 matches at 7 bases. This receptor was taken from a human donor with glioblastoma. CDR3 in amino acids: CASSLNDLAGEETQYF. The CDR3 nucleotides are TGTGCCAGCAGCTTGAACGACCTTGCGGGGGAAGAGACCCAGTACTTC. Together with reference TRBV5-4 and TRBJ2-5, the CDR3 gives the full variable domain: ETGVTQSPTHLIKTRGQQVTLRCSSQSGHNTVSWYQQALGQGPQFIFQYYREEENGRGNFPPRFSGLQFPNYSSELNVNALELDDSALYLCASSLNDLAGEETQYFGPGTRLLVL.